Below, 20 T cell receptor beta chains from the same sample are listed, as sequenced in a study of Graves' ophthalmopathy and Graves' hyperthyroidism. The sequenced template was RNA, covering the TCR beta CDR3 region. First-round RT-PCR with HTBI primers preceded a second-round multiplex PCR. One entry per CDR3 protein, called by TCRdb with MiXCR from the multiplex PCR reads. The sample has about 380,000 distinct CDR3 sequences; over 15% are singletons. Sequenced: peripheral blood. The receptors come from a woman younger than 35 with stable Graves' hyperthyroidism.

Ten or more counts support this clonotype. The chain couples TRBV12-3 or TRBV12-4 to TRBJ2-5; D gene uncertain. The CDR3 covers 14 residues. V shed 2 bases and J shed 1 base, with 8 bases lying between them. CDR3: CASSLSQTQETQYF. The CDR3, as DNA: TGTGCCAGCAGTTTATCACAAACCCAAGAGACCCAGTACTTC.

This clonotype was observed many times. The junction differs from germline at one of its ends, possibly a read error. The chain employs TRBV20-1 and TRBJ1-3; D is uncertain. The CDR3 is made up of 13 amino acids. Per germline, CDR1 DFQATT and CDR2 SNEGSKA (reference sequence). CDR3 DNA sequence: TGCAGTGCTAGCGTAGGGTCTGAAAACACCATATATTTT. It encodes CSASVGSENTIYF.

This clonotype was observed a few times. The chain carries TRBV6-1 and TRBJ1-6, with D tentatively TRBD1 (6 bases). The CDR3 totals 14 residues. Germline CDR1 and CDR2: MNHNS and SASEGT. With 7 bases removed from V and 7 bases from J, the gap between germline ends came to 14 bases. CDR3 bases: TGTGCCAGCATCCCGGACAGATCAAATTCACCCCTCCACTTT. Its translation: CASIPDRSNSPLHF.

The table lists this clonotype with many counts. The gene calls are TRBV12-3 or TRBV12-4 and TRBJ1-2, with D perhaps TRBD1 (6 bases). V dropped 5 bases and J dropped 0 bases, with 10 bases sitting between them. The CDR3 runs to 14 residues. The DNA for the CDR3 is TGTGCCAGCAGTACCGACAGGACTAACTATGGCTACACCTTC. It is translated as CASSTDRTNYGYTF.

The table lists this clonotype with a few counts. The J gene is TRBJ1-1, the V gene TRBV4-1; D remains unclear. CDR1 MGHRA and CDR2 YSYEKL come from the germline V gene. The CDR3 consists of 16 residues. Between the trimmed V and J ends, which lost 4 bases and 3 bases, there was a span of 18 bases. In DNA, the CDR3 is TGCGCCAGCAGCCTCGAGCCTCATAGACCGGACACTGAAGCTTTCTTT. Translation gives CASSLEPHRPDTEAFF.

The chain combines TRBV7-6 with TRBJ1-2; no definite D call. CDR1 SGHVS and CDR2 FNYEAQ come from the germline V gene. The V end lost 3 bases, the J end lost 3 bases, and 26 bases lay between the germline ends. This CDR3 contains 19 residues. CDR3 in amino acids: CASSFYPRDGRRSDYGYTF. In nucleotides, the CDR3 is TGTGCCAGCAGCTTTTACCCACGGGATGGCAGGCGATCGGACTATGGCTACACCTTC. The variable domain in full, with the rest retrieved from reference TRBV7-6 and TRBJ1-2, is GAGVSQSPRYKVTKRGQDVALRCDPISGHVSLYWYRQALGQGPEFLTYFNYEAQQDKSGLPNDRFSAERPEGSISTLTIQRTEQRDSAMYRCASSFYPRDGRRSDYGYTFGSGTRLTVV.

The chain couples TRBV6-2 or TRBV6-3 to TRBJ1-1, with D maybe TRBD1 (5 bases). From germline, CDR1 is MNHEY and CDR2 SVGEGT. CDR3 size: 17 residues. With 6 bases removed from V and 4 bases from J, the gap between germline ends came to 24 bases. The CDR3 sequence is CASRKKWHRGAPTEAFF. The CDR3 DNA sequence: TGTGCCAGCAGAAAGAAATGGCATAGAGGGGCTCCCACTGAAGCTTTCTTT.

There are many counts of this clonotype. The chain links TRBV12-3 or TRBV12-4 to TRBJ1-1; D is ambiguous. Trimming took 6 bases from V and 4 from J, leaving 18 bases between them. CDR3 length: 15 amino acids. The CDR3 spells CASRLLPTRGTEAFF. As DNA, the CDR3 is TGTGCCAGCAGGCTACTCCCTACACGGGGCACTGAAGCTTTCTTT.

This clonotype was picked up many times. The DNA of the CDR3 is TGTGCCAGCAGCGGAAGGAGAGGCAATCAGCCCCAGCATTTT. It yields the protein CASSGRRGNQPQHF. The genes are TRBV7-2 and TRBJ1-5, with D hard to call. V lost 5 bases and J 2 bases, leaving 10 bases between the germline ends. Per germline, CDR1 SGHTA and CDR2 FQGNSA. The CDR3 covers 14 residues.

The table lists this clonotype with many counts. The chain has TRBV5-1 and TRBJ1-6; D not certain. Germline CDR1 and CDR2: SGHRS and YFSETQ. The CDR3 runs to 16 residues. V was cut by 0 bases and J by 5 bases, with 12 bases left in between. The CDR3 DNA sequence: TGCGCCAGCAGCTTGGCCCCCGGGAGCCATAATTCACCCCTCCACTTT. Its translation is CASSLAPGSHNSPLHF.

This clonotype was counted many times. The rearrangement uses TRBV19 and TRBJ1-5; no definite D call. The CDR3 totals 15 residues. V was trimmed by 2 bases and J by 3 bases, leaving 11 bases between them. Germline V lookup: CDR1 LNHDA, CDR2 SQIVND (reference sequence). This CDR3 reads CASSIFGNYNQPQHF. The CDR3 nucleotides are TGTGCCAGTAGTATATTCGGGAACTACAATCAGCCCCAGCATTTT.

This clonotype was counted a few times. The CDR3 nucleotides read TGTGCCAGCAGCTCCCCGGACCGAAGCAATCAGCCCCAGCATTTT. This sequence encodes CASSSPDRSNQPQHF. The J gene is TRBJ1-5, the V gene TRBV7-2, with unresolved D. The CDR3 consists of 15 residues. The germline V gene has CDR1 SGHTA and CDR2 FQGNSA. Trimming cost V 4 bases and J 1 base, with 11 bases left between them.

This clonotype was detected only a few times. This chain connects TRBV6-1 to TRBJ2-7; 7 bases line up with TRBD1. The V segment lost 3 bases and the J segment 5 bases; nucleotides outside the gene matches: 10. The CDR3 runs to 15 residues. In germline, CDR1 is MNHNS, CDR2 SASEGT. CDR3 residues: CASSDFRGYSNEQYF. The CDR3 DNA reads TGTGCCAGCAGTGACTTCAGGGGGTATAGTAACGAGCAGTACTTC.

This clonotype was counted ten times or more. The genes are TRBV5-6 and TRBJ1-2; 9 positions match TRBD1. J lost 8 bases, V lost 3 bases, and 8 bases had no gene match. Per the germline V gene, CDR1 is SGHDT and CDR2 is YYEEEE. The CDR3 runs to 14 residues. Written as DNA, the CDR3 is TGTGCCAGCAGCTCTCTATACAGGGGGCGCGGCTACACCTTC. It specifies CASSSLYRGRGYTF.

This clonotype was seen a handful of times. The rearrangement uses TRBV3-1 and TRBJ2-5; D unclear. Trimming took off 1 base at V and 5 bases at J, with 8 bases between the two ends. CDR1 LGHDT and CDR2 YNNKEL come from the germline V gene (reference sequence). This CDR3 comprises 13 residues. CDR3 sequence (DNA): TGTGCCAGCAGCCAAGTTCGATCGGAGACCCAGTACTTC. This gives the protein CASSQVRSETQYF.

This clonotype was recorded at least ten times. The chain recombines TRBV7-6 with TRBJ1-1; D is possibly TRBD1 (5 bases). Trimming removed 3 bases from V and 1 base from J, with 9 bases in between. The germline V gene has CDR1 SGHVS and CDR2 FNYEAQ. The CDR3 is 14 amino acids. CDR3 loop: CASSFGHSNTEAFF. DNA for the CDR3: TGTGCCAGCAGCTTCGGACACTCGAACACTGAAGCTTTCTTT.

The chain is built from TRBV6-1 and TRBJ2-2, with 9 bases identical to TRBD2. The germline gives CDR1 MNHNS, CDR2 SASEGT. CDR3 length: 14 amino acids. Trimming cost V 11 bases and J 7 bases; bases outside gene matches: 11. CDR3 sequence (DNA): TGTGCCTCCGGGACTAGCCTTGAGTACGGGGAGCTGTTTTTT. This codes for CASGTSLEYGELFF.

V usage is TRBV7-2 and J usage is TRBJ2-7, with D maybe TRBD2 (6 bases). This CDR3 spans 15 amino acids. Deletions cut 3 bases from V and 0 bases from J, with 12 bases between. Germline loops: CDR1 SGHTA, CDR2 FQGNSA. The CDR3 sequence is CASSFLAGPSYEQYF. The CDR3 bases are TGTGCCAGCAGCTTTTTGGCGGGGCCCTCCTACGAGCAGTACTTC.

Many counts were recorded for this clonotype. CDR3 sequence: CASSVAGEPYTGELFF. Here the CDR3 DNA reads TGTGCCAGCAGCGTAGCAGGTGAACCTTACACCGGGGAGCTGTTTTTT. This chain uses TRBV9 with TRBJ2-2; the D is unclear. The V end was cut by 0 bases, the J end by 3 bases, with 12 bases between. This CDR3 has 16 residues. Germline CDR1 reads SGDLS; CDR2 reads YYNGEE.

This clonotype was counted many times. The rearrangement links TRBV2 to TRBJ2-7; TRBD1 aligns across 7 bases. With 5 bases clipped from V and 2 bases from J, the junction kept 6 bases outside the gene matches. The CDR3 runs to 14 residues. Per germline, CDR1 SNHLY and CDR2 FYNNEI. The CDR3 sequence: CASSPGTAPYEQYF. The CDR3 region has the DNA TGTGCCAGCAGTCCCGGGACAGCTCCCTACGAGCAGTACTTC.